This TCR beta chain stems from a study of T cell responses to AZD1222 COVID-19 vaccine. As for the study in general: Researchers grouped second doses given at about 4 or about 12 weeks into one pool.

The V gene's germline CDR1 is LNHNV and CDR2 YYDKDF (reference sequence). The CDR3 consists of 13 residues. With 8 bases clipped from V and 3 bases from J, the junction kept 5 bases outside the gene matches. This clone came up once. Its cognate antigen is unknown. Clones were sequenced by immunoSEQ multiplex PCR, and TCRdb holds only the in-frame ones, with some missing. The table has about 97,000 clones, more than 70% seen once. Whole-study findings and limits: Among spike-specific TCRs, nearly half reportedly target unmutated variant regions. At baseline, seropositivity was found in only a handful of AZD1222 recipients. Donors were mostly white British, more females; clonal diversity possibly underestimated.

The chain has TRBV15 and TRBJ2-3; 7 bases map to TRBD2. This clonotype originated in an adult in good health. Sequenced material: peripheral blood, taken on day 0 of AZD1222 vaccination. The CDR3 protein is CATRGDLTDTQYF. The CDR3 region has the DNA TGTGCCACCCGGGGGGACCTGACAGATACGCAGTATTTT.